The clone carrying this T cell receptor beta chain has a count of ten or more. At one end the junction does not follow the germline gene, possibly because of a read error. This entry belongs to a study of human T cells and chemical hapten exposure. As for time point: patch test 3, about 24 weeks after DPC sensitization. Treatment in this sample: therapeutic diphenylcyclopropenone sensitization with weekly scalp DPC. The CDR3 extends over 17 amino acids. The study used a library that attached unique molecular identifiers to individual cDNA molecules. Per the study methods: Counting gave a median of around 89,000 TCRs per sample, with values ranging from about 20,000 to 750,000. TCRdb passed the RACE reads through MiXCR, listing each CDR3 protein once. Clone size and V and J calls follow TCRdb, not the original study. The sample has around 85,000 distinct CDR3 sequences, roughly 13% seen once; the top ten hold around 5.8%.

This clonotype was sampled from a woman aged 45 to 65 with alopecia areata. Some clones in this sample may be carry-over from other donors' samples. Sequencing used whole blood, obtained in connection with sensitization to the hapten diphenylcyclopropenone (DPC). This rearrangement joins TRBV12-3 or TRBV12-4 to TRBJ2-5; 11 bases line up with TRBD2. The CDR3 nucleotides read TGTGCCAGCACTTTAAGCTCTCTAGCGGGAGGCGTTGAGACCCAGTACTTC. Translating it yields CASTLSSLAGGVETQYF.